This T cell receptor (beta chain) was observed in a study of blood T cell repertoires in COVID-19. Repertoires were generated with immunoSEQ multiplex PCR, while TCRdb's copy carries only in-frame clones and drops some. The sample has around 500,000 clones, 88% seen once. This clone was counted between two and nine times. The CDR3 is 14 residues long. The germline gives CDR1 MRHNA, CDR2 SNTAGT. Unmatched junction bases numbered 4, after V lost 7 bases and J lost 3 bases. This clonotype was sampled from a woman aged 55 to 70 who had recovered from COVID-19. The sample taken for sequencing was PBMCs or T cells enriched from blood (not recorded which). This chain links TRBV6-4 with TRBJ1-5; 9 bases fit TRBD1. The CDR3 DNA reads TGTGCCAGCAACCGGGACAGGGACAATCAGCCCCAGCATTTT. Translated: CASNRDRDNQPQHF.